The rows below give T cell receptor beta chains drawn from one sample of a study of cytomegalovirus exposure and HLA in healthy donors. Clones were sequenced by immunoSEQ multiplex PCR, and TCRdb holds only the in-frame ones, with some missing. The sample comprises around 99,000 clones, roughly 80% of which are singletons, and 2% to 2.5% rests with the top ten. Sequenced: PBMCs. These receptor sequences come from a man younger than 45 in good health and CMV-seronegative. The CDR3 runs from the conserved cysteine through the conserved F or W. The D gene is left open where the match is weak. For some rows the clone size is stated as once, few or many, or as a class when expanded; others skip it.

V gene	clone size	D gene	J gene	CDR3 DNA	CDR3 protein
TRBV27	NA	NA	TRBJ2-7	TGTGCCAGCAGTTTAGTGGCAGGGGCCAACTACGAGCAGTACTTC	CASSLVAGANYEQYF
TRBV4-1	NA	TRBD2	TRBJ2-1	TGCGCCAGCAGCCACGTTTTAGCGGGGGGGCGCAATGAGCAGTTCTTC	CASSHVLAGGRNEQFF
TRBV2	once	NA	TRBJ2-2	TGTGCCAGCAGAAAAACAGGGCCGAACACCGGGGAGCTGTTTTTT	CASRKTGPNTGELFF
TRBV5-1	NA	NA	TRBJ2-4	TGCGCCAGCAGCTCTGGGGAGGTAAACATTCAGTACTTC	CASSSGEVNIQYF
TRBV2	NA	NA	TRBJ1-1	TGTGCCAGCAGTGGACAGGAGACTGAAGCTTTCTTT	CASSGQETEAFF
TRBV5-4	NA	NA	TRBJ1-2	TGTGCCAGCAGCTTGGAGCAGGGGAGGGGATATGGCTACACCTTC	CASSLEQGRGYGYTF
TRBV28	NA	TRBD1	TRBJ2-7	TGTGCCAGCAGACGGACAGGGGGATCCCTCTCCTACGAGCAGTACTTC	CASRRTGGSLSYEQYF
TRBV11-2	NA	TRBD2	TRBJ2-1	TGTGCCAGCAGCTCTAGTCCAGCGGGAGTCCATGAGCAGTTCTTC	CASSSSPAGVHEQFF
TRBV10-3	NA	NA	TRBJ1-1	TGTGCCATCAGTGAGTTACAGGGTACCGAAGCTTTCTTT	CAISELQGTEAFF
TRBV6-1	NA	TRBD1	TRBJ2-1	TGTGCCAGCATCAAAAACAGGGGGCAGGTTGAGCAGTTCTTC	CASIKNRGQVEQFF
TRBV27	NA	TRBD2	TRBJ2-2	TGTGCCAGCAACCTAGCGGGCACCGGGGAGCTGTTTTTT	CASNLAGTGELFF
TRBV9	NA	NA	TRBJ1-1	TGTGCCAGCAGCGTAGGGACACCTGAGAGGACTGAAGCTTTCTTT	CASSVGTPERTEAFF
TRBV27	NA	NA	TRBJ2-7	TGTGCCAGCAGTTTGACAGTCTCCTACGAGCAGTACTTC	CASSLTVSYEQYF
TRBV29-1	NA	NA	TRBJ2-2	TGCAGCGTTCTCCAGGGAGGCACCGGGGAGCTGTTTTTT	CSVLQGGTGELFF
TRBV28	NA	NA	TRBJ1-6	TGTGCCAGCACCCCCCCCCGCGGACCCCTCCACTTT	CASTPPRGPLHF
TRBV5-1	NA	TRBD2	TRBJ2-5	TGCGCCAGCAGCTTGACTAGCGGGGCCCAAGAGACCCAGTACTTC	CASSLTSGAQETQYF
TRBV9	NA	TRBD1	TRBJ1-1	TGTGCCAGCAGCCCCGGGACAGACCCTGAAGCTTTCTTT	CASSPGTDPEAFF
TRBV6-5	NA	TRBD1	TRBJ1-2	TGTGCCAGCAGTTTGACAGGGTATGGCTACACCTTC	CASSLTGYGYTF
TRBV6-5	NA	NA	TRBJ1-2	TGTGCCAGCAGTTACTCGAGGACAGTCTATGGCTACACCTTC	CASSYSRTVYGYTF
TRBV5-1	NA	NA	TRBJ1-2	TGCGCCAGCAGCTTCGGGGGTAACTATGGCTACACCTTC	CASSFGGNYGYTF
TRBV5-4	once	TRBD1	TRBJ1-6	TGTGCCAGCGGGGCAGGGGGAAAATATAATTCACCCCTCCACTTT	CASGAGGKYNSPLHF
TRBV4-2	NA	TRBD2	TRBJ2-3	TGTGCCAGCAGCCCGAGCGGGAGGGGGACCACAGATACGCAGTATTTT	CASSPSGRGTTDTQYF
TRBV5-1	NA	NA	TRBJ1-1	TGCGCCAGCAGCCCGTTGGGAGGGCATGAAGCTTTCTTT	CASSPLGGHEAFF
TRBV28	NA	NA	TRBJ1-2	TGTGCCACTCCGGAGGGCAAGGTTGGCTACACCTTC	CATPEGKVGYTF
TRBV6-5	NA	NA	TRBJ2-2	TGTGCCAGCAGTAGACAGCAGGGGCCCGGGGAGCTGTTTTTT	CASSRQQGPGELFF
TRBV6-4	NA	NA	TRBJ1-1	TGTGCCAGCAGTGACTCGAGGGACACTGAAGCTTTCTTT	CASSDSRDTEAFF
TRBV29-1	NA	TRBD1	TRBJ1-2	TGCAGCGTGGGAGACAGGGAGAACTATGGCTACACCTTC	CSVGDRENYGYTF
TRBV13	NA	TRBD1	TRBJ1-2	TGTGCCAGCAGCGGTACCGGGACAGCTGGCTACACCTTC	CASSGTGTAGYTF
TRBV29-1	NA	TRBD2	TRBJ2-5	TGCAGCGCCGTGGGCCAGCGGGGGAGGGAGACCCAGTACTTC	CSAVGQRGRETQYF
TRBV29-1	NA	TRBD2	TRBJ2-1	TGCAGCGTTCAAGTCCTAGCGGCTTTTTACAATGAGCAGTTCTTC	CSVQVLAAFYNEQFF
TRBV6-5	NA	NA	TRBJ1-1	TGTGCCAGCGCCGGGGACACTGAAGCTTTCTTT	CASAGDTEAFF
TRBV9	NA	TRBD1	TRBJ2-1	TGTGCCAGCAGCGTATCGACAGGGTCCTACAATGAGCAGTTCTTC	CASSVSTGSYNEQFF
TRBV5-1	NA	NA	TRBJ2-3	TGCGCCAGCAGAACATATAGCACAGATACGCAGTATTTT	CASRTYSTDTQYF
TRBV19	NA	TRBD1	TRBJ1-2	TGTGCCAGTAGTATTGGGACAGCCTACACCTTC	CASSIGTAYTF
TRBV10-2	NA	NA	TRBJ1-6	TGCGCCAGCAGTCGTTCTAACAGGGAAATACCCCTCCACTTT	CASSRSNREIPLHF
TRBV28	NA	TRBD1	TRBJ1-5	TGTGCCAGCAGTTTATGGGACAGGTCCGAGCAGCCCCAGCATTTT	CASSLWDRSEQPQHF
TRBV28	once	NA	TRBJ1-1	TGTGCCAGCCCTCGGGGGAACACTGAAGCTTTCTTT	CASPRGNTEAFF
TRBV5-1	NA	NA	TRBJ2-1	TGCGCCAGCACCCCGGGACCGGCGGGAGAGCAGTTCTTC	CASTPGPAGEQFF
TRBV5-1	NA	NA	TRBJ2-7	TGCGCCAGCAGCCCCTGGACAGTCAACTACGAGCAGTACTTC	CASSPWTVNYEQYF
TRBV7-2	once	NA	TRBJ2-5	TGTGCCAGCAGCCGGGACAAACAAGAGACCCAGTACTTC	CASSRDKQETQYF
TRBV4-1	NA	NA	TRBJ2-7	TGCGCCAGCAGCCAAGATCGGTACGGGACTTACGAGCAGTACTTC	CASSQDRYGTYEQYF
TRBV9	NA	NA	TRBJ2-5	TGTGCCAGCAGCGTGGGCCTCCAAGAGACCCAGTACTTC	CASSVGLQETQYF
TRBV5-4	NA	TRBD2	TRBJ2-1	TGTGCCAGCAGCTTGGCCTGGCGGGGGGGCAATGAGCAGTTCTTC	CASSLAWRGGNEQFF
TRBV28	NA	TRBD1	TRBJ2-7	TGTGCCAGCAAGGGACAGGGGGCGCGATACGAGCAGTACTTC	CASKGQGARYEQYF
TRBV9	NA	NA	TRBJ2-1	TGTGCCAGCTCTGGCGGGACGAGCTCCTACAATGAGCAGTTCTTC	CASSGGTSSYNEQFF
TRBV21-1	NA	NA	TRBJ1-1	TGTGCCAGCAATCCGGGACAGGGGGCTCATGAAGCTTTCTTT	CASNPGQGAHEAFF
TRBV30	NA	TRBD1	TRBJ1-2	TGTGCCTTTCACAGGGGGACAGGGGAACATGGCTACACCTTC	CAFHRGTGEHGYTF
TRBV19	NA	TRBD1	TRBJ1-5	TGTGCCAGTAGTATAGGGTTTGGGAAAGGGGCTCTCGGGGACAGGAGTCAGCCCCAGCATTTT	CASSIGFGKGALGDRSQPQHF
TRBV2	NA	TRBD1	TRBJ1-6	TGTGCCGGACGGGACAGGGGATTGAGGAATTCACCCCTCCACTTT	CAGRDRGLRNSPLHF
TRBV27	NA	TRBD2	TRBJ2-7	TGTGCCAGCAGTGGTGGCGGGGGCGAGCAGTACTTC	CASSGGGGEQYF
TRBV5-4	NA	TRBD1	TRBJ1-1	TGTGCCAGCAGCACCGGGACAGTGAACACTGAAGCTTTCTTT	CASSTGTVNTEAFF
TRBV5-1	once	TRBD1	TRBJ1-2	TGCGCCAGCAGCTATACAGGGGAACGTGGCTACACCTTC	CASSYTGERGYTF
TRBV7-2	once	TRBD1	TRBJ1-3	TGTGCCAGCACTTCGGGACAGTACTTTGGAAACACCATATATTTT	CASTSGQYFGNTIYF
TRBV15	few	NA	TRBJ2-7	TGTGCCACCAGCAGAGATCAGGGTCCCTACGAGCAGTACTTC	CATSRDQGPYEQYF